One and the same sample provided the 15 T cell receptor beta chains below, sequenced in a study of T cells in Graves' hyperthyroidism and ophthalmopathy. RNA transcripts yielded amplified TCR beta CDR3 regions. TCR CDR3 regions were first amplified by RT-PCR with HTBI primers. MiXCR was run by TCRdb on the multiplex PCR reads, yielding one entry per CDR3 protein. The sample yields 250,000 to 350,000 distinct CDR3 sequences, about a sixth seen once. Sequenced material: blood. The origin of the receptors is a woman in her fifties or sixties with Graves' ophthalmopathy.

This clonotype has a handful of counts. The V and J genes are TRBV6-2 or TRBV6-3 and TRBJ1-2; D unclear. The CDR3 contains 13 residues. Looked up from germline, CDR1 is MNHEY and CDR2 is SVGEGT. Trimming cost V 4 bases and J 8 bases, with 14 bases left between them. The CDR3 loop reads CASSLDSLGGYTF. Written as DNA, the CDR3 is TGTGCCAGCAGTTTGGACTCCCTCGGGGGCTACACCTTC.

In regard to this clonotype: Given a much more abundant clone one base away, this may be a read error. This chain uses TRBV4-2 with TRBJ2-5, with D perhaps matching TRBD1 or TRBD2 (5 bases each). Trimming stripped 5 bases from V and 4 bases from J, with 17 bases between. The CDR3 is 15 amino acids. Germline CDR1 and CDR2: LGHNA and YNFKEQ. Here the CDR3 reads CASSMGRGSRETQYF. DNA for the CDR3: TGTGCCAGCAGCATGGGGCGAGGGTCTCGAGAGACCCAGTACTTC.

This clonotype was seen a few times. The chain recombines TRBV7-3 with TRBJ2-7; TRBD2 matches 10 bases. CDR1 SGHTA and CDR2 FQGTGA come from the germline V gene. J lost 5 bases, V lost 5 bases, and 9 bases had no gene match. The CDR3 has 15 residues. The CDR3 loop is CASSLQGTSVNEQYF. CDR3 coding DNA: TGTGCCAGCAGCCTACAAGGGACTAGCGTCAACGAGCAGTACTTC.

At least ten counts were recorded for this clonotype. This chain uses TRBV7-9 with TRBJ2-7; a weak D match, TRBD2 (5 bases). V was cut by 2 bases and J by 4 bases, with 15 bases left in between. Germline-derived CDR1 and CDR2 are SEHNR and FQNEAQ (reference sequence). This CDR3 spans 15 amino acids. The CDR3 reads CASSLSEQGRYEQYF. Here the CDR3 DNA reads TGTGCCAGCAGCTTAAGTGAACAAGGGAGATACGAGCAGTACTTC.

This clonotype was seen repeatedly, ten times or more. The genes are TRBV7-9 and TRBJ2-7; D gene unclear. CDR3 length: 13 residues. From germline, CDR1 is SEHNR and CDR2 FQNEAQ (reference sequence). V was shortened by 5 bases and J by 5 bases, with 13 bases between the two germline ends. The CDR3 sequence is CASSGRAGHEQYF. CDR3 nucleotides: TGTGCCAGCAGCGGTCGAGCTGGGCACGAGCAGTACTTC.

This clonotype has at least ten counts. The chain links TRBV5-1 to TRBJ2-3, with a possible D match to TRBD2 (6 bases). Trimming left V 4 bases short and J 0 bases short, with 9 bases between. The CDR3 totals 14 residues. Per germline, CDR1 SGHRS and CDR2 YFSETQ. The CDR3 region is CASSQRVSTDTQYF. The CDR3 nucleotides read TGCGCCAGCAGCCAGCGGGTTAGCACAGATACGCAGTATTTT.

This clonotype came up many times. The chain is built from TRBV5-1 and TRBJ1-1; D is unresolved. The germline CDR1 and CDR2 sequences are SGHRS and YFSETQ. The V and J ends lost 4 bases and 8 bases respectively, with 21 bases between them. The CDR3 is made up of 15 amino acids. CDR3 loop: CASSPWTGPVSEAFF. In nucleotides, the CDR3 is TGCGCCAGCAGCCCATGGACCGGCCCCGTCTCCGAAGCTTTCTTT.

This clonotype was detected many times. The chain carries TRBV6-5 and TRBJ1-4; D perhaps matches TRBD1 (5 bases). The CDR3 has 13 amino acids. Germline assignment: CDR1 MNHEY and CDR2 SVGAGI. With 2 bases removed from V and 9 bases from J, the gap between germline ends came to 10 bases. This CDR3 is CASSYRGKQKLFF. DNA of the CDR3: TGTGCCAGCAGTTACAGGGGAAAGCAAAAACTGTTTTTT.

This clonotype appeared many times. V usage is TRBV27 and J usage is TRBJ2-3, with D possibly being TRBD1 (6 bases). Germline V gene sequence: CDR1 MNHEY, CDR2 SMNVEV (reference sequence). V dropped 2 bases and J dropped 4 bases, with 16 bases sitting between them. The CDR3 extends over 16 amino acids. The CDR3 nucleotides are TGTGCCAGCAGTTTAGACGACAGGCGGAGTTCAGATACGCAGTATTTT. Its translation is CASSLDDRRSSDTQYF.

This clonotype was detected many times. This chain connects TRBV7-9 to TRBJ2-7; no firm D call. V lost 6 bases, J lost 2 bases, and 11 bases lay in between. There are 13 residues in the CDR3. CDR1 and CDR2 from the germline V gene are SEHNR and FQNEAQ (reference sequence). The CDR3 is CASRVGPTYEQYF. For the CDR3, the DNA is TGTGCCAGCAGGGTAGGTCCTACCTACGAGCAGTACTTC.

This clonotype was seen ten or more times. The rearrangement links TRBV2 to TRBJ1-4; D might be TRBD1 (5 bases). The CDR3 has 18 residues. The germline V gene encodes CDR1 SNHLY and CDR2 FYNNEI. Trimming took 2 bases from V and 0 from J, leaving 16 bases between them. Written as DNA, the CDR3 is TGTGCCAGCAGTGAATCCGGGACGGGAGCAGCAACTAATGAAAAACTGTTTTTT. This translates into CASSESGTGAATNEKLFF.

There are a few counts of this clonotype. The chain uses TRBV6-6 and TRBJ2-5; 8 nucleotides line up with TRBD1. J was trimmed by 5 bases and V by 2 bases; bases with no gene match: 7. This CDR3 is 15 amino acids long. Germline lookup yields CDR1 MNHNY and CDR2 SVGAGI (reference sequence). DNA of the CDR3: TGTGCCAGCAGTTACGCAGGGGGCCTGGGTGAGACCCAGTACTTC. Its translation: CASSYAGGLGETQYF.

At least ten counts were recorded for this clonotype. The gene calls are TRBV2 and TRBJ2-5; tentatively, D is TRBD1 or TRBD2 (5 bases each). Per the germline V gene, CDR1 is SNHLY and CDR2 is FYNNEI. V lost 8 bases and J lost 5, with 18 bases in between. The CDR3 has 14 amino acids. CDR3 in DNA: TGTGCCAGCCGCGAAGAATCGGGACGGGAGACCCAGTACTTC. Protein product: CASREESGRETQYF.

This clonotype was observed a few times. In DNA, the CDR3 is TGTGCCAGCAGCTCCCCCGGGCTTTTAAGAGAGACCCAGTACTTC. Protein product: CASSSPGLLRETQYF. This rearrangement joins TRBV7-9 to TRBJ2-5, with D hard to call. V dropped 4 bases and J dropped 4 bases, with 16 bases sitting between them. Germline CDR1 is SEHNR and CDR2 is FQNEAQ (reference sequence). This CDR3 has 15 residues.

The J gene is TRBJ1-2, the V gene TRBV7-2, with D maybe TRBD1 (5 bases). V shed 3 bases and J shed 4 bases, with 9 bases lying between them. This CDR3 spans 13 amino acids. The V gene's germline CDR1 is SGHTA and CDR2 FQGNSA. The DNA of the CDR3 is TGTGCCAGCAGCTTGGACGGGACCTATGGCTACACCTTC. Translating gives CASSLDGTYGYTF.